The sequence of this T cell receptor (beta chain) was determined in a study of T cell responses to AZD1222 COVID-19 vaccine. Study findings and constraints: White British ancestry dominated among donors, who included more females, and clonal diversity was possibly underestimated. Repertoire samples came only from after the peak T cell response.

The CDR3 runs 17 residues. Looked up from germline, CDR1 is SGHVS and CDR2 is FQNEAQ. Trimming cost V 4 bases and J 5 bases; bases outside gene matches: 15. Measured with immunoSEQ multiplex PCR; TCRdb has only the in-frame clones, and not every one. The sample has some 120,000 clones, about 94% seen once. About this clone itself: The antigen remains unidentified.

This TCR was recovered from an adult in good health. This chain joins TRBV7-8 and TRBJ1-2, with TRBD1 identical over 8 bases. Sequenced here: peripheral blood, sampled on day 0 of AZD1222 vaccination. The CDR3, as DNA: TGTGCCAGCAGCTCGCGGATTACAGGGGGGATTGAATATGGCTACACCTTC. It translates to CASSSRITGGIEYGYTF.